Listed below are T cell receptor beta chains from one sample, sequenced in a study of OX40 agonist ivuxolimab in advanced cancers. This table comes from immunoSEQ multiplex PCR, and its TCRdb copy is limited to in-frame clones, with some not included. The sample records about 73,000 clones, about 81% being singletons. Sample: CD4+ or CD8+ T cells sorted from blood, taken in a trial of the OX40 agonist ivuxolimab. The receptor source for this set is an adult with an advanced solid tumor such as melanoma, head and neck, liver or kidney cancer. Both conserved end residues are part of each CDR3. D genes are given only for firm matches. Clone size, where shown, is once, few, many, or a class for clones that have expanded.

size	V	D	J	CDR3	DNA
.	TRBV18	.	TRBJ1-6	CASSSGGGDSPLHF	TGTGCCAGCTCTTCCGGGGGGGGCGATTCACCCCTCCACTTT
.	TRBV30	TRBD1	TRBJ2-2	CAWRQKTGANTGELFF	TGTGCCTGGAGACAGAAAACAGGGGCTAACACCGGGGAGCTGTTTTTT
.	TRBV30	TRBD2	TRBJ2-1	CAWRKGLAGNEQFF	TGTGCCTGGAGGAAGGGACTAGCGGGAAATGAGCAGTTCTTC
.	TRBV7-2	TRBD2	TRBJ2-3	CASSLGGLPPTDTQYF	TGTGCCAGCAGCTTAGGGGGACTACCACCCACAGATACGCAGTATTTT
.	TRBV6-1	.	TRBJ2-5	CASSGRDSRSGETQYF	TGTGCCAGCAGTGGCCGGGACTCTCGGTCAGGAGAGACCCAGTACTTC
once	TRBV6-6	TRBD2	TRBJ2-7	CASSLPGLAGSYEQYF	TGTGCCAGCAGTTTGCCGGGACTAGCGGGATCCTACGAGCAGTACTTC
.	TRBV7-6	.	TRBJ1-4	CASSLNEKLFF	TGTGCCAGCAGCCTTAATGAAAAACTGTTTTTT
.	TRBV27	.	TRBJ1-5	CASSFKGNGQLNQPQHF	TGTGCCAGCAGTTTTAAAGGGAATGGACAGCTCAATCAGCCCCAGCATTTT
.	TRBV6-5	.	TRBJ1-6	CASSPSNSPLHF	TGTGCCAGCAGCCCGTCTAATTCACCCCTCCACTTT
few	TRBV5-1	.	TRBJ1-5	CASSLDGGGNQPQHF	TGCGCCAGCAGCTTGGATGGGGGTGGCAATCAGCCCCAGCATTTT
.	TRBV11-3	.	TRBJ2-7	CASSLEGRASYEQYF	TGTGCCAGCAGCTTAGAAGGCAGGGCCTCCTACGAGCAGTACTTC
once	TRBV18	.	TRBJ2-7	CASSQQGREQYF	TGTGCCAGCTCCCAACAGGGTCGCGAGCAGTACTTC
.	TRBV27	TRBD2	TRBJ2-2	CASSLFASGSGGTGELFF	TGTGCCAGCAGTTTATTCGCTAGCGGGAGTGGTGGCACCGGGGAGCTGTTTTTT
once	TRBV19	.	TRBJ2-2	CASSIGQGRKTGELFF	TGTGCCAGTAGTATAGGGCAGGGTCGTAAGACCGGGGAGCTGTTTTTT
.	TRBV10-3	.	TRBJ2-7	CAISEGGGKSSYEQYF	TGTGCCATCAGTGAAGGAGGAGGGAAGAGCTCCTACGAGCAGTACTTC
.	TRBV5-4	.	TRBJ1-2	CASSLASTGINYGYTF	TGTGCCAGCAGCTTGGCCTCAACGGGAATTAACTATGGCTACACCTTC
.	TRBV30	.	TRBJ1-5	CAWSRRGLASNQPQHF	TGTGCCTGGAGTAGGAGGGGACTAGCAAGCAATCAGCCCCAGCATTTT
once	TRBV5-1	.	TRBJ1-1	CASSSNTGNTEAFF	TGCGCCAGCAGCTCAAACACAGGGAACACTGAAGCTTTCTTT
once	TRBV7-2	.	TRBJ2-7	CASSLKWEQKNYEQYF	TGTGCCAGCAGCCTCAAATGGGAGCAGAAAAATTACGAGCAGTACTTC
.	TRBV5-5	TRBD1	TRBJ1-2	CASSLEGAEAGYTF	TGTGCCAGCAGCTTGGAGGGGGCGGAGGCTGGCTACACCTTC
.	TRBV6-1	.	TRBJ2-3	CASSLRGDTQYF	TGTGCCAGCAGTTTGAGGGGAGATACGCAGTATTTT
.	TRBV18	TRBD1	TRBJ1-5	CASSSDRVGQPQHF	TGTGCCAGCTCATCGGACAGGGTGGGTCAGCCCCAGCATTTT
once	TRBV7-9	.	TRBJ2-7	CASSFATYEQYF	TGTGCCAGCAGCTTCGCCACTTACGAGCAGTACTTC
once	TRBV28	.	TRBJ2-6	CASRQQGSGANVLTF	TGTGCCAGCCGCCAACAGGGCTCTGGGGCCAACGTCCTGACTTTC
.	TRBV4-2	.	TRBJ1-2	CASSQGLGVGYTF	TGTGCCAGCAGCCAAGGCCTCGGGGTTGGCTACACCTTC
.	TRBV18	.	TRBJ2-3	CASSPWGVDTQYF	TGTGCCAGCTCACCGTGGGGGGTAGATACGCAGTATTTT
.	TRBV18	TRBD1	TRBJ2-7	CASSEPGQGDYEQYF	TGTGCCAGCTCGGAACCGGGACAGGGGGACTACGAGCAGTACTTC
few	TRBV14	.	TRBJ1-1	CASSKNTEAFF	TGTGCCAGCAGCAAAAACACTGAAGCTTTCTTT
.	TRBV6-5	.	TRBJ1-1	CTSSQTVNTEAFF	TGTACCAGCAGCCAGACGGTGAACACTGAAGCTTTCTTT
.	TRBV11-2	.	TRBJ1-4	CASSLHGGSGEKLFF	TGTGCCAGCAGCTTACATGGGGGGAGCGGGGAAAAACTGTTTTTT
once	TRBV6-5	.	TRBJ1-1	CASTGPDGVRAFF	TGTGCCAGCACGGGTCCGGACGGAGTGAGAGCTTTCTTT
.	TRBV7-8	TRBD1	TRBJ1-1	CASSPRTGADTEAFF	TGTGCCAGCAGCCCGAGGACAGGGGCGGACACTGAAGCTTTCTTT
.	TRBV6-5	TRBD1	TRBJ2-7	CASRPGTGGSYEQYF	TGTGCCAGCAGACCCGGGACAGGGGGCTCCTACGAGCAGTACTTC
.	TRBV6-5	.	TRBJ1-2	CASGDPYSGYTF	TGTGCCAGCGGAGACCCTTACAGTGGCTACACCTTC
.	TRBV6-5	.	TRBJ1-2	CASSEDPYGYTF	TGTGCCAGCAGTGAAGATCCCTATGGCTACACCTTC
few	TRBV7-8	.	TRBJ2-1	CASSRNEQFF	TGTGCCAGCAGCCGCAATGAGCAGTTCTTC
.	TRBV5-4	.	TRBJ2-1	CASSSHKADNEQFF	TGTGCCAGCAGCTCCCATAAGGCGGACAATGAGCAGTTCTTC
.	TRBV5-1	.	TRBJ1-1	CASSSSLGWENTEAFF	TGCGCCAGCAGCTCCTCCCTTGGATGGGAGAACACTGAAGCTTTCTTT
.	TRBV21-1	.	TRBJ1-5	CASSIGTGERNQPQHF	TGTGCCAGCAGCATAGGGACAGGGGAGCGCAATCAGCCCCAGCATTTT
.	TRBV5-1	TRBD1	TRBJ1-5	CASSEGQGVPGNQPQHF	TGCGCCAGCAGCGAAGGACAGGGGGTTCCGGGCAATCAGCCCCAGCATTTT
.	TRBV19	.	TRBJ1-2	CASRRLVGVAGYTF	TGTGCCAGTAGGCGCCTTGTGGGGGTAGCTGGCTACACCTTC
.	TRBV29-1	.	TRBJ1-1	CSVWAGLNTEAFF	TGCAGCGTTTGGGCAGGACTGAACACTGAAGCTTTCTTT
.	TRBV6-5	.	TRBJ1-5	CASSYSISSNQPQHF	TGTGCCAGCAGTTACTCGATAAGTAGCAATCAGCCCCAGCATTTT
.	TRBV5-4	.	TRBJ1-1	CASSLNGDMNTEAFF	TGTGCCAGCAGCTTGAATGGGGATATGAACACTGAAGCTTTCTTT
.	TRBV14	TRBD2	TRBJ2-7	CASSRGSGRPYEQYF	TGTGCCAGCAGCCGGGGTAGCGGGAGGCCCTACGAGCAGTACTTC
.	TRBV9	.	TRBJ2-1	CASSVDNEQFF	TGTGCCAGCAGCGTAGACAATGAGCAGTTCTTC
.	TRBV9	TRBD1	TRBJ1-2	CASSRDRVTGYTF	TGTGCCAGCAGCCGGGACAGGGTAACGGGCTACACCTTC
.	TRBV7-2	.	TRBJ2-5	CASSLLRGGLETQYF	TGTGCCAGCAGCTTACTGAGGGGGGGCCTAGAGACCCAGTACTTC
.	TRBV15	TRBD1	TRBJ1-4	CATSRGTGGKLFF	TGTGCCACCAGCCGAGGGACAGGTGGAAAACTGTTTTTT
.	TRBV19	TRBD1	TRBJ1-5	CATRGTGGSNQPQHF	TGTGCCACCCGCGGGACAGGGGGTAGCAATCAGCCCCAGCATTTT
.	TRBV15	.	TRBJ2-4	CATSFPKDIQYF	TGTGCCACCAGCTTTCCCAAGGACATTCAGTACTTC
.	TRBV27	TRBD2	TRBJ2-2	CASTDGLAGLRTGELFF	TGTGCCAGCACCGACGGGCTAGCGGGATTGAGGACCGGGGAGCTGTTTTTT
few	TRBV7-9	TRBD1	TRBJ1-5	CASSPARDRDQPQHF	TGTGCCAGCAGCCCCGCCAGGGACAGGGATCAGCCCCAGCATTTT